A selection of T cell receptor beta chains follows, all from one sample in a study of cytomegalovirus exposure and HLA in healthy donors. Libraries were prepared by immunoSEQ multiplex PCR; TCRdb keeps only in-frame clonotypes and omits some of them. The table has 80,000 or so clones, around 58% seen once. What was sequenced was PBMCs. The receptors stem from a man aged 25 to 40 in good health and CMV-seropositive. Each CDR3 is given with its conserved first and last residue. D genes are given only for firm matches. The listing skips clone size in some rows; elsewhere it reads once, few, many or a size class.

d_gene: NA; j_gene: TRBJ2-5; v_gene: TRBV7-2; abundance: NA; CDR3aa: CASSLMGTSETQYF; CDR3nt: TGTGCCAGCAGCTTAATGGGGACATCGGAGACCCAGTACTTC
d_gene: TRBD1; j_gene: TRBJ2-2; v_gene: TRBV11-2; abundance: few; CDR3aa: CASSYRGRFTGELFF; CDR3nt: TGTGCCAGCAGCTACAGGGGGCGCTTCACCGGGGAGCTGTTTTTT
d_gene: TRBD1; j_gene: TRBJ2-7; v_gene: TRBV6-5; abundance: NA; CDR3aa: CASSPSGTGGEQYF; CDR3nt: TGTGCCAGCAGTCCCTCCGGGACAGGGGGTGAGCAGTACTTC
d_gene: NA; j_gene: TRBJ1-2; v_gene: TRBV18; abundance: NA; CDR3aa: CASSPTQGNYGYTF; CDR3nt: TGTGCCAGCTCCCCCACGCAGGGAAACTATGGCTACACCTTC
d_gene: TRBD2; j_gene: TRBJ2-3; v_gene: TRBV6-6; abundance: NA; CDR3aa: CASQERGGGKDTQYF; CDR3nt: TGTGCCAGTCAAGAGCGGGGGGGTGGGAAAGATACGCAGTATTTT
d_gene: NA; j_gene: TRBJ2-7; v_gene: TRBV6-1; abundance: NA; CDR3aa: CASREFPGTPYEQYF; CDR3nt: TGTGCCAGCAGAGAATTCCCCGGGACACCCTACGAGCAGTACTTC
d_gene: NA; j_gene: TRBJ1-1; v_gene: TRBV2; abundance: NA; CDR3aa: CASSVRIGTEAFF; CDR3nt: TGTGCCAGCAGTGTGCGGATTGGCACTGAAGCTTTCTTT
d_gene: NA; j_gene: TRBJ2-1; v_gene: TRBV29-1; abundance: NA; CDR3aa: CSVEKGLYNEQFF; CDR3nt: TGCAGCGTTGAGAAGGGACTTTACAATGAGCAGTTCTTC
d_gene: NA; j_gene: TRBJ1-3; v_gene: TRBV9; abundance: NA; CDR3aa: CASSVGSGAGNTIYF; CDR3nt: TGTGCCAGCAGCGTAGGCTCTGGGGCAGGAAACACCATATATTTT
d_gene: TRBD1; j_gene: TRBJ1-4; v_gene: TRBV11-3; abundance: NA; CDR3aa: CASSPGQGAREKLFF; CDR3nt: TGTGCCAGCAGCCCAGGACAGGGGGCGCGAGAAAAACTGTTTTTT
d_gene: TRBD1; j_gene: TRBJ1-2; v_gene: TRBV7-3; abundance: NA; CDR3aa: CASSQDRNYGYTF; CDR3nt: TGTGCCAGCAGCCAGGACAGGAATTATGGCTACACCTTC
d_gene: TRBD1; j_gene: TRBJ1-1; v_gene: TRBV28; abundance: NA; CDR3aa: CASSGTGGRTEAFF; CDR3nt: TGTGCCAGCAGTGGGACAGGGGGGAGAACTGAAGCTTTCTTT
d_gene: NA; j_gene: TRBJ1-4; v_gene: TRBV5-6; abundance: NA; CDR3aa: CASTVGWGRKNEKLFF; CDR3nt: TGTGCCAGCACCGTGGGGTGGGGGCGGAAAAATGAAAAACTGTTTTTT
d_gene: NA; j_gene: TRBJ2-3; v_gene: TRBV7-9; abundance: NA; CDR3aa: CSSSPGPLVTDTQYF; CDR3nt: TGTTCCAGCAGCCCCGGCCCACTAGTCACAGATACGCAGTATTTT
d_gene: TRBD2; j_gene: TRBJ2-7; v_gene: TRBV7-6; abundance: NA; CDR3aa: CASSSGPRTSGGAFVHEQYF; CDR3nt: TGTGCCAGCAGCTCGGGGCCGAGGACTAGCGGGGGGGCTTTCGTCCACGAGCAGTACTTC
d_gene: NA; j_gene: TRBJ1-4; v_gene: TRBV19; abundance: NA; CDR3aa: CASSPLRGTNEKLFF; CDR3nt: TGTGCCAGTAGTCCGCTACGGGGAACTAATGAAAAACTGTTTTTT
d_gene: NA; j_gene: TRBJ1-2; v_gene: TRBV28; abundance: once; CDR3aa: CASSGDYGYTF; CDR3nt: TGTGCATCCAGTGGAGACTATGGCTACACCTTC
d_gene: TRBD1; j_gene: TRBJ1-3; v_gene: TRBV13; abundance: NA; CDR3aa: CASSSRKNRGSGNTIYF; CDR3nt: TGTGCCAGCAGCTCTAGGAAAAACAGGGGCTCTGGAAACACCATATATTTT
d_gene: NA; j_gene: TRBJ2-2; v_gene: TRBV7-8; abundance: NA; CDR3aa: CASSLVARGTGELFF; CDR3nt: TGTGCCAGCAGCTTAGTAGCGCGGGGCACCGGGGAGCTGTTTTTT
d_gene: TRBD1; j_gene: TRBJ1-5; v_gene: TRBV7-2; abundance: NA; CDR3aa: CASSPGDRFYQPQHF; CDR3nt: TGTGCCAGCAGCCCCGGGGACAGATTCTATCAGCCCCAGCATTTT
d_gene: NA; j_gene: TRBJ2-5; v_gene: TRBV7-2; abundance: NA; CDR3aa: CASSSLSETQYF; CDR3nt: TGTGCCAGCAGCTCCTTATCAGAGACCCAGTACTTC
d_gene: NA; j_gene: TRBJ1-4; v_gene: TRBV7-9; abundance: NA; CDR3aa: CASSLDLEEKLFF; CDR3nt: TGTGCCAGCAGCTTAGATTTGGAGGAAAAACTGTTTTTT
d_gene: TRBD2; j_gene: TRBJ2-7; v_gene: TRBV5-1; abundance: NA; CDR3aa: CASSLRGGPYEQYF; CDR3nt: TGCGCCAGCAGCTTGAGGGGAGGGCCTTACGAGCAGTACTTC
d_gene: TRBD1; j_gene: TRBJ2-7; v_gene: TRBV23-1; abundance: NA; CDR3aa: CASSFFRDRESHEQYF; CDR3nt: TGCGCCAGCAGTTTTTTCCGGGACAGGGAGTCCCACGAGCAGTACTTC
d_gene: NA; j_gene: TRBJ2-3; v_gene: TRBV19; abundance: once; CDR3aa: CAAGMQLRDTQYF; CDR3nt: TGTGCCGCGGGGATGCAGTTAAGAGATACGCAGTATTTT
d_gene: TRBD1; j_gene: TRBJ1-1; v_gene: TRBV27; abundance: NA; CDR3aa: CASYHRGSEAFF; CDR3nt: TGTGCCAGCTACCACAGGGGAAGTGAAGCTTTCTTT
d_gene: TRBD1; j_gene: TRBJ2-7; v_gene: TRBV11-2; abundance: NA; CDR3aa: CASRQWRDRGGYEQYF; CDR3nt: TGTGCCAGCAGGCAGTGGCGGGACAGGGGAGGTTACGAGCAGTACTTC
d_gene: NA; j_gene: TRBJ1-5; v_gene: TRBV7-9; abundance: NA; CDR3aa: CASSLSQVNQPQHF; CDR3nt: TGTGCCAGCAGCTTAAGTCAGGTGAATCAGCCCCAGCATTTT
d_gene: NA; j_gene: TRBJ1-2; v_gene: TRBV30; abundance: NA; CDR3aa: CAWSVRGSDGYTF; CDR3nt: TGTGCCTGGAGTGTACGAGGCAGTGATGGCTACACCTTC
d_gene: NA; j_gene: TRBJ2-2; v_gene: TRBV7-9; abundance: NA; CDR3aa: CASNPDRIGTGELFF; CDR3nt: TGTGCCAGCAACCCCGACAGGATCGGAACCGGGGAGCTGTTTTTT
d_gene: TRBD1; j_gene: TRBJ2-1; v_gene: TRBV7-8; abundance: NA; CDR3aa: CASSLVSRGRNEQFF; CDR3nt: TGTGCCAGCAGCTTAGTTTCCAGGGGGCGGAATGAGCAGTTCTTC
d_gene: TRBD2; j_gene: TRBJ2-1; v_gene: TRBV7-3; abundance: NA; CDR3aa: CASSSYRTSLGGEQFF; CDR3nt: TGTGCCAGCAGCTCTTACCGGACTAGCCTCGGCGGTGAGCAGTTCTTC
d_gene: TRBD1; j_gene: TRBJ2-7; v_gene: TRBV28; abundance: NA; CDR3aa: CASRFLDRVQYEQYF; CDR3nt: TGTGCCAGCAGGTTCCTGGACAGGGTCCAATACGAGCAGTACTTC
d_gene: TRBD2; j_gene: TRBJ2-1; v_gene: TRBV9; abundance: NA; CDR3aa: CASSVGGGSGNNEQFF; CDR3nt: TGTGCCAGCAGCGTAGGGGGGGGAAGCGGCAACAATGAGCAGTTCTTC
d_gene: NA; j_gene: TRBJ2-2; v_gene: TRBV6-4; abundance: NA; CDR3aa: CASKDSDTGELFF; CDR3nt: TGTGCCAGCAAAGACAGTGACACCGGGGAGCTGTTTTTT
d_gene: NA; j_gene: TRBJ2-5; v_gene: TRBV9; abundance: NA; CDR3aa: CASSVGAASVGETQYF; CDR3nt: TGTGCCAGCAGCGTAGGGGCCGCTTCAGTAGGAGAGACCCAGTACTTC
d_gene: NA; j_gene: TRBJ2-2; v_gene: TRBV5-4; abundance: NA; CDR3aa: CASSVGVRGAGELFF; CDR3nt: TGTGCCAGCAGCGTAGGGGTACGTGGCGCCGGGGAGCTGTTTTTT
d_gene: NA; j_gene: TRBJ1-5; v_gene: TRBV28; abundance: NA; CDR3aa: CASSFLQGLSNQPQHF; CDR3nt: TGTGCCAGCAGTTTTTTACAGGGTCTTAGCAATCAGCCCCAGCATTTT
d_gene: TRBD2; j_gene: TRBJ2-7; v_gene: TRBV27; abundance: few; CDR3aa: CASSGGANNEQYF; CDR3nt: TGTGCCAGCAGCGGGGGGGCGAACAACGAGCAGTACTTC
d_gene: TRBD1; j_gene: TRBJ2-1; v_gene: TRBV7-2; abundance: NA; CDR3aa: CASSFFTGGNNEQFF; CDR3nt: TGTGCCAGCAGCTTTTTTACAGGGGGCAACAATGAGCAGTTCTTC
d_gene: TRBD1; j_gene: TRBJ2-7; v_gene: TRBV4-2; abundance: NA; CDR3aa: CASSHKDRESAEQYF; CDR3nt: TGTGCCAGCAGCCATAAGGACAGGGAATCGGCCGAGCAGTACTTC
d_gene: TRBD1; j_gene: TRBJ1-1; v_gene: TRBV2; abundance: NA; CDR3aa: CASRDREDTEAFF; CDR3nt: TGTGCCAGCAGGGACAGGGAGGACACTGAAGCTTTCTTT
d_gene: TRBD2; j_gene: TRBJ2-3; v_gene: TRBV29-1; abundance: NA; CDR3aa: CSVGQRGGPNTQYF; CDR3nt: TGCAGCGTTGGACAGCGGGGGGGCCCGAATACGCAGTATTTT
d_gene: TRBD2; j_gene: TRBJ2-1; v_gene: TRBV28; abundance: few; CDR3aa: CASSLGDTSGRGFGVNEQFF; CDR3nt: TGTGCCAGCAGTTTAGGGGATACTAGCGGGAGGGGGTTTGGGGTCAATGAGCAGTTCTTC
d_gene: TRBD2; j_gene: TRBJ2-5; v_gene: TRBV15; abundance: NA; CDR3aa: CATSRTSGRGETQYF; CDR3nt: TGTGCCACCAGCAGGACTAGCGGGAGAGGAGAGACCCAGTACTTC
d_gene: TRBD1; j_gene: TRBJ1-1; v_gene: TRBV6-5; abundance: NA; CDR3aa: CASSYKGANTEAFF; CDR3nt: TGTGCCAGCAGTTACAAGGGGGCGAACACTGAAGCTTTCTTT
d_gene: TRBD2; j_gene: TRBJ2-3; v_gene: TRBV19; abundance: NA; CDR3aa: CASSIGLAMTDTQYF; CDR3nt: TGTGCCAGTAGTATCGGACTAGCGATGACAGATACGCAGTATTTT
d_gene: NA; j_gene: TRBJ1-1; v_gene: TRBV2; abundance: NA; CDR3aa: CARRKGYTEAFF; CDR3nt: TGTGCCAGACGAAAGGGGTACACTGAAGCTTTCTTT
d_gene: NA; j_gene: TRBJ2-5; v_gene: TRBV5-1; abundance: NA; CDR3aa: CASSLGQTYQETQYF; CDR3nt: TGCGCCAGCAGCTTGGGACAGACGTACCAAGAGACCCAGTACTTC
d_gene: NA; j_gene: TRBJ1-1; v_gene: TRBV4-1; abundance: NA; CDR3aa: CASSQDGIRVAFF; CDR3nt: TGCGCCAGCAGCCAAGACGGGATTAGAGTAGCTTTCTTT
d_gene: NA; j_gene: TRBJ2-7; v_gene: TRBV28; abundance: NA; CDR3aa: CASSPSHRDEQYF; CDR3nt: TGTGCCAGCAGTCCATCTCACAGGGACGAGCAGTACTTC
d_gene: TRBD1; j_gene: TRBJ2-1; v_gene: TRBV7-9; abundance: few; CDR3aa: CASSPSVGKGGVSNEQFF; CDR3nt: TGTGCCAGCAGCCCATCCGTTGGCAAAGGGGGCGTCAGCAATGAGCAGTTCTTC
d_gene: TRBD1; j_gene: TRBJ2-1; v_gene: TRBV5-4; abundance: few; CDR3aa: CASSSGGGTGPYNEQFF; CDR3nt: TGTGCCAGCAGCTCCGGTGGGGGGACAGGCCCTTACAATGAGCAGTTCTTC
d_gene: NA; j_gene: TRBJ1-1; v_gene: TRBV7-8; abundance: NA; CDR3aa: CASSLGLGRDTEAFF; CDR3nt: TGTGCCAGCAGCTTAGGTCTAGGGAGGGACACTGAAGCTTTCTTT
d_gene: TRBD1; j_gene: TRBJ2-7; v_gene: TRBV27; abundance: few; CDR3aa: CASSPDRSYEQYF; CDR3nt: TGTGCCAGCAGCCCGGACAGGAGCTACGAGCAGTACTTC
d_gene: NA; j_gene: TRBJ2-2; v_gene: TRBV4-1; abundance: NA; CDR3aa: CASSQDSPGELFF; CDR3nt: TGCGCCAGCAGCCAAGACTCTCCGGGGGAGCTGTTTTTT
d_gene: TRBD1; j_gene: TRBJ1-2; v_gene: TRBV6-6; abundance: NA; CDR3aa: CASRGDRGGGYTF; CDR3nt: TGTGCCAGCAGGGGCGACAGGGGGGGTGGCTACACCTTC
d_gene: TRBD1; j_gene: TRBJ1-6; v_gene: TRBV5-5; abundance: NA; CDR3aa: CASSDFRTGRSPLHF; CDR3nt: TGTGCCAGCAGTGACTTTAGGACAGGGAGGTCACCCCTCCACTTT
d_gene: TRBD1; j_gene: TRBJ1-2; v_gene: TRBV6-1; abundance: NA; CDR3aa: CASSVLLGTGILYGYTF; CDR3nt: TGTGCCAGCAGTGTTTTGTTAGGGACAGGGATTCTCTATGGCTACACCTTC